The 24 T cell receptor beta chains below were found in one sample sequenced in a study of blood T cell repertoires in COVID-19. Generated by immunoSEQ multiplex PCR, the TCRdb table keeps only in-frame clones and is missing some. The repertoire holds about 110,000 clones, with 80% as singletons. The sample was peripheral blood. Receptors were obtained from a human donor in a cohort sampled during active or convalescent COVID-19.

The rearrangement joins TRBV27 to TRBJ1-2; TRBD1 aligns across 8 bases. CDR3 size: 15 residues. Trimming at V came to 6 bases and at J to 0 bases, leaving 6 bases not matched to a gene. The germline gives CDR1 MNHEY, CDR2 SMNVEV (reference sequence). DNA of the CDR3: TGTGCCAGCAGAGAAAGGACAGGGTCTAACTATGGCTACACCTTC. Its protein is CASRERTGSNYGYTF.

The DNA for the CDR3 is TGTGCCAGCAGCCACGACGAGGGAGCAGATACGCAGTATTTT. It is translated as CASSHDEGADTQYF. The chain carries TRBV4-2 and TRBJ2-3; the D gene is possibly TRBD2 (5 bases). The CDR3 runs to 14 residues. V was cut by 3 bases and J by 4 bases, with 11 bases left in between. CDR1 and CDR2 (germline): LGHNA, YNFKEQ.

The chain joins TRBV7-2 to TRBJ2-7; TRBD1 might be the D (7 bases). The CDR3 sequence is 14 residues long. V was trimmed by 1 base and J by 7 bases, leaving 14 bases between them. Germline values: CDR1 SGHTA, CDR2 FQGNSA. The CDR3 reads CASSLDGPGGEQYF. The CDR3 DNA reads as TGTGCCAGCAGCTTAGACGGACCAGGGGGGGAGCAGTACTTC.

This clone appeared a few times. DNA of the CDR3: TGTGCCAGTAGTATAGGGTACAGTGTCAATCAGCCCCAGCATTTT. Amino acid sequence: CASSIGYSVNQPQHF. The chain recombines TRBV19 with TRBJ1-5, with D hard to call. The V end was cut by 1 base, the J end by 3 bases, with 10 bases between. This CDR3 contains 15 residues. CDR1 LNHDA and CDR2 SQIVND come from the germline V gene (reference sequence).

This clone was seen a handful of times. This chain joins TRBV7-2 and TRBJ2-4, with TRBD1 matching over 9 bases. Trimming at V came to 5 bases and at J to 6 bases, leaving 8 bases not matched to a gene. The CDR3 length is 15 residues. The V gene's germline CDR1 is SGHTA and CDR2 FQGNSA. CDR3 sequence reads: CASSEQQGAGNIQYF. The CDR3 region has the DNA TGTGCCAGCAGCGAACAACAGGGGGCAGGAAACATTCAGTACTTC.

J is TRBJ1-1 and V is TRBV7-8; 8 nucleotides align to TRBD1. The junction had 6 bases not matched to a gene; V was cut back by 5 bases and J by 4 bases. Germline V gene sequence: CDR1 SGHVS, CDR2 FQNEAQ. This CDR3 region has 14 residues. In DNA form, the CDR3 reads TGTGCCAGCAGCCCACAGGGGGGGGGCACTGAAGCTTTCTTT. Protein product: CASSPQGGGTEAFF.

The rearrangement links TRBV19 to TRBJ2-5, with D maybe TRBD1 (5 bases). The V and J ends lost 3 bases and 6 bases respectively, with 14 bases between them. This CDR3 is built from 14 residues. The germline V gene encodes CDR1 LNHDA and CDR2 SQIVND (reference sequence). The CDR3: CASSIMGQGKTQYF. Written as DNA, the CDR3 is TGTGCCAGTAGTATCATGGGGCAAGGGAAGACCCAGTACTTC.

This clone has just a few counts. The V and J genes are TRBV9 and TRBJ2-7; 7 bases are shared with TRBD1. In germline, CDR1 is SGDLS, CDR2 YYNGEE. The junction had 2 bases not matched to a gene; V was cut back by 3 bases and J by 5 bases. The CDR3 consists of 12 residues. The CDR3 sequence: CASSGTGDEQYF. The CDR3 coding sequence is TGTGCCAGCAGCGGAACAGGGGACGAGCAGTACTTC.

This clone was detected many times. The chain combines TRBV19 with TRBJ1-2; 11 bases agree with TRBD1. Trimming cost V 8 bases and J 4 bases; bases outside gene matches: 3. The length of the CDR3 is 13 residues. Germline assignment: CDR1 LNHDA and CDR2 SQIVND (reference sequence). CDR3 sequence (DNA): TGTGCCAGTTCGGGGACAGGGGGCTATGGCTACACCTTC. Translating gives CASSGTGGYGYTF.

This chain joins TRBV4-3 and TRBJ2-5, with 14 bases aligning to TRBD2. Losses at the gene ends were 0 bases for V and 7 bases for J; bases not matched to a gene: 13. The CDR3 consists of 19 residues. Germline V CDR1 and CDR2: LGHNA, YSLEER. The CDR3 DNA reads as TGCGCCAGCAGCCAAGATCGGATTCCGGGACTAGCGGGAGTTGGGACCCAGTACTTC. Translation gives CASSQDRIPGLAGVGTQYF.

The rearrangement joins TRBV7-2 to TRBJ2-7; D gene uncertain. CDR1 is SGHTA and CDR2 is FQGNSA in the germline V gene. The V end lost 5 bases, the J end lost 4 bases, and 9 bases lay between the germline ends. The CDR3 is made up of 12 amino acids. Here the CDR3 DNA reads TGTGCCAGCAGCAACCCAGGATACGAGCAGTACTTC. Protein product: CASSNPGYEQYF.

J is TRBJ2-1 and V is TRBV7-2, with a weak D call TRBD2 (6 bases). This CDR3 spans 14 amino acids. V lost 3 bases and J 7 bases, leaving 13 bases between the germline ends. Germline values: CDR1 SGHTA, CDR2 FQGNSA. The CDR3 DNA is TGTGCCAGCAGCTTCCGGGTAGGGAGGAATGAGCAGTTCTTC. This gives the protein CASSFRVGRNEQFF.

The genes are TRBV7-8 and TRBJ2-5; TRBD2 agrees at 7 bases. Germline V lookup: CDR1 SGHVS, CDR2 FQNEAQ. Trimming removed 5 bases from V and 9 bases from J; junction bases left unmatched: 12. CDR3 length: 14 amino acids. The CDR3 DNA sequence: TGTGCCAGCAGCCCCGGCGGGGGTACAACGTCCCAGTACTTC. Its protein is CASSPGGGTTSQYF.

The chain has TRBV6-5 and TRBJ2-7, with TRBD2 identical over 8 bases. Losses at the gene ends were 6 bases for V and 3 bases for J; bases not matched to a gene: 4. The V gene's germline CDR1 is MNHEY and CDR2 SVGAGI. This CDR3 is built from 13 residues. CDR3 sequence reads: CASSGRANYEQYF. In nucleotides, the CDR3 is TGTGCCAGCAGCGGGAGGGCCAACTACGAGCAGTACTTC.

The J gene is TRBJ2-1, the V gene TRBV10-3; 7 nucleotides match TRBD2. V trimming: 0 bases; J trimming: 4 bases; junction bases outside the gene matches: 0. The CDR3 is made up of 14 amino acids. CDR1 ENHRY and CDR2 SYGVKD come from the germline V gene. CDR3 loop: CAISESREYNEQFF. In DNA, the CDR3 is TGTGCCATCAGTGAGTCGCGGGAGTACAATGAGCAGTTCTTC.

CDR3 sequence reads: CASSYPWDRGNTEAFF. CDR3 nucleotide sequence: TGTGCCAGCAGTTACCCGTGGGACAGGGGAAACACTGAAGCTTTCTTT. The rearrangement links TRBV6-6 to TRBJ1-1; 10 positions agree with TRBD1. The CDR3 spans 16 residues. The germline CDR1 and CDR2 sequences are MNHNY and SVGAGI (reference sequence). With V trimmed by 2 bases and J by 2 bases, 5 bases remained unmatched.

The genes are TRBV18 and TRBJ2-5; D is undetermined. Trimming took 3 bases from V and 5 from J, leaving 7 bases between them. The CDR3 runs to 12 residues. CDR1 is KGHSH and CDR2 is LQKENI in the germline V gene. The CDR3 DNA reads TGTGCCAGCTCACCCGTTTTCGAGACCCAGTACTTC. Residues: CASSPVFETQYF.

The chain combines TRBV18 with TRBJ2-3, with 9 bases identical to TRBD1. The CDR3 contains 15 residues. Germline values: CDR1 KGHSH, CDR2 LQKENI. Germline trimming cut 5 bases from V and 1 base from J; bases unmatched to any gene: 4. The CDR3 sequence is CASSGQGWGTDTQYF. The CDR3 nucleotides are TGTGCCAGCTCAGGACAGGGGTGGGGCACAGATACGCAGTATTTT.

V usage is TRBV10-1 and J usage is TRBJ1-1; D gene unclear. V lost 3 bases and J lost 0, with 8 bases in between. Germline values: CDR1 WNHNN, CDR2 SYGVQD (reference sequence). The CDR3 loop spans 14 amino acids. The CDR3 DNA reads as TGCGCCAGCAGTGACGGAGGGCTGAACACTGAAGCTTTCTTT. It translates to CASSDGGLNTEAFF.

The chain couples TRBV7-9 to TRBJ2-7; TRBD2 aligns across 9 bases. V gave up 3 bases and J gave up 2 bases; unmatched junction bases: 5. The CDR3 is 15 amino acids. Germline CDR1 reads SEHNR; CDR2 reads FQNEAQ (reference sequence). DNA of the CDR3: TGTGCCAGCAGCTTTTTAGCGGGAGAACCCTACGAGCAGTACTTC. This translates into CASSFLAGEPYEQYF.

This chain joins TRBV6-2 or TRBV6-3 and TRBJ2-5; 7 bases are shared with TRBD1. CDR3 length equals 21 residues. The J segment lost 6 bases and the V segment lost 0 bases, leaving 25 bases of the junction unmatched. Looked up from germline, CDR1 is MNHEY and CDR2 is SVGEGT. This CDR3 reads CASSYSINRISGDRLGKTQYF. CDR3 DNA: TGTGCCAGCAGTTACTCGATAAACCGTATCTCTGGGGACAGACTGGGGAAGACCCAGTACTTC.

The rearrangement uses TRBV7-9 and TRBJ1-5, with TRBD1 identical over 10 bases. The CDR3 loop spans 14 amino acids. Germline CDR1 is SEHNR and CDR2 is FQNEAQ (reference sequence). Trimming at V came to 4 bases and at J to 4 bases, leaving 1 base not matched to a gene. In DNA form, the CDR3 reads TGTGCCAGCAGCTGGACAGGGGGGAATCAGCCCCAGCATTTT. This sequence encodes CASSWTGGNQPQHF.

V gene TRBV7-8 combines with J gene TRBJ1-5, with D unresolved. V lost 4 bases, J lost 1 base, and 14 bases lay in between. Germline values: CDR1 SGHVS, CDR2 FQNEAQ. The CDR3 sequence is 16 residues long. The DNA of the CDR3 is TGTGCCAGCAGCTCCAGGCATACGGGGAGCAATCAGCCCCAGCATTTT. This gives the protein CASSSRHTGSNQPQHF.

The chain combines TRBV18 with TRBJ1-5; 9 nucleotides line up with TRBD1. Trimming removed 5 bases from V and 11 bases from J; junction bases left unmatched: 13. CDR3 length: 15 residues. Germline lookup yields CDR1 KGHSH and CDR2 LQKENI. CDR3 DNA sequence: TGTGCCAGCTCAGCTACCGGGACAGGGTTAGATTCCCAGCATTTT. Translation: CASSATGTGLDSQHF.